A single sample gave rise to the 14 T cell receptor beta chains below, sequenced in a study of beta chain features in type 1 diabetes (dated 2018 in TCRdb). The library was obtained by the immunoSEQ multiplex PCR assay. The entire isolated RNA was reverse transcribed using the High Capacity cDNA Reverse Transcription Kit, and thus expressed TCRB transcripts were sequenced. TCRdb's version of the immuneACCESS table is confined to in-frame rearrangements and falls short of the full clone set. An unresolved V gene accounts for under half of the shortfall where checked; the remainder is of unknown origin. This sample lists about 370,000 clones; roughly 16% were detected once. The ten largest make up 0.019% of the sample. Sequencing was done on a sample of naive CD4+ T cells from blood. Taken with the paper, the label for cell subset or site translates to: true naive CD4+ T cells. Source of these receptors: a young woman in good health.

The chain has TRBV30 and TRBJ2-3, with 13 positions matching TRBD2. V lost 7 bases, J lost 5 bases, and 6 bases stayed unmatched. Germline V gene sequence: CDR1 GTSNPN, CDR2 SVGIG (reference sequence). This CDR3 comprises 14 residues. The CDR3 loop reads CAFGLAGVLDTQYF. The CDR3 DNA follows: TGTGCCTTCGGACTAGCGGGAGTTTTAGATACGCAGTATTTT.

V is TRBV20-1 and J is TRBJ2-7; no clear D. This CDR3 is 10 amino acids long. The germline gives CDR1 DFQATT, CDR2 SNEGSKA (reference sequence). The V end lost 5 bases, the J end lost 6 bases, and 8 bases lay between the germline ends. CDR3 protein: CSAPSPEQYF. CDR3 bases: TGCAGTGCTCCCTCCCCCGAGCAGTACTTC.

This chain's CDR3 is CASSPPVVNEQFF. DNA for the CDR3: TGTGCCAGCTCACCACCGGTGGTGAATGAGCAGTTCTTC. The genes are TRBV7-9 and TRBJ2-1; D is unclear. Germline loops: CDR1 SEHNR, CDR2 FQNEAQ (reference sequence). The V and J ends lost 8 bases and 7 bases respectively, with 15 bases between them. The CDR3 is 13 amino acids. Full variable domain (outside the CDR3, taken from reference TRBV7-9 and TRBJ2-1): DTGVSQNPRHKITKRGQNVTFRCDPISEHNRLYWYRQTLGQGPEFLTYFQNEAQLEKSRLLSDRFSAERPKGSFSTLEIQRTEQGDSAMYLCASSPPVVNEQFFGPGTRLTVL.

This clone was seen more than once but under ten times. This chain joins TRBV7-9 and TRBJ2-1; D gene uncertain. Deletions cut 1 base from V and 5 bases from J, with 9 bases between. CDR3 length equals 14 residues. Germline V CDR1 and CDR2: SEHNR, FQNEAQ (reference sequence). The DNA of the CDR3 is TGTGCCAGCAGCTTAGGTGCTCAGAACAATGAGCAGTTCTTC. This codes for CASSLGAQNNEQFF.

The chain couples TRBV4-2 to TRBJ1-5; D unresolved. The CDR3 is 16 residues long. Germline CDR1 is LGHNA and CDR2 is YNFKEQ. V lost 5 bases, J lost 3 bases, and 17 bases lay in between. The CDR3 is CASSEGRDWDNQPQHF. The CDR3 nucleotides read TGTGCCAGCAGCGAAGGGCGGGATTGGGACAATCAGCCCCAGCATTTT.

The chain has TRBV5-1 and TRBJ2-7; perhaps TRBD2 as D (5 bases). This CDR3 comprises 13 residues. The ends were cut back, 1 base at V and 1 base at J, with 6 bases in the middle. Germline V lookup: CDR1 SGHRS, CDR2 YFSETQ. The CDR3 bases are TGCGCCAGCAGCTTGTTAGCGTCCTACGAGCAGTACTTC. This codes for CASSLLASYEQYF.

V gene TRBV9 combines with J gene TRBJ2-2; 12 nucleotides agree with TRBD1. Germline assignment: CDR1 SGDLS and CDR2 YYNGEE. The CDR3 has 19 residues. The V and J ends lost 0 bases and 1 base, in that order; junction bases with no gene match: 7. The CDR3 is CASSVGRDRGRGNTGELFF. The CDR3, as DNA: TGTGCCAGCAGCGTAGGCCGGGACAGGGGGCGCGGGAACACCGGGGAGCTGTTTTTT.

This clone has a handful of counts. This sequence joins TRBV28 and TRBJ1-2, with TRBD1 identical over 8 bases. The CDR3 covers 13 residues. The J segment lost 8 bases and the V segment lost 8 bases, leaving 10 bases of the junction unmatched. CDR1 and CDR2 from the germline V gene are MDHEN and SYDVKM. As DNA, the CDR3 is TGTGCCAGCGGACAGGGAGTAGCGCGGGGCTACACCTTC. Its protein product is CASGQGVARGYTF.

The rearrangement links TRBV19 to TRBJ2-5; 10 bases are a match to TRBD2. The J segment lost 5 bases and the V segment lost 5 bases, leaving 11 bases of the junction unmatched. CDR1 and CDR2 from the germline V gene are LNHDA and SQIVND (reference sequence). This CDR3 has 16 amino acids. The CDR3 coding sequence is TGTGCCAGTAGTTCCCAGCTAGCGGGAGTAGGTGAGACCCAGTACTTC. It translates to CASSSQLAGVGETQYF.

The chain combines TRBV7-3 with TRBJ2-1; 9 bases align to TRBD2. The germline gives CDR1 SGHTA, CDR2 FQGTGA. With V trimmed by 6 bases and J by 8 bases, 8 bases remained unmatched. The CDR3 covers 14 residues. CDR3 in amino acids: CASSLVAGADEQFF. CDR3 sequence (DNA): TGTGCCAGCAGTTTGGTAGCGGGAGCGGATGAGCAGTTCTTC.

In this sample, this clone turned up a few times. The chain employs TRBV5-1 and TRBJ2-5; possibly TRBD2 for D (5 bases). CDR3 length: 14 residues. Germline CDR1 SGHRS, CDR2 YFSETQ. Trimming took 5 bases from V and 5 from J, leaving 16 bases between them. CDR3 residues: CASRSTSFLETQYF. CDR3 nucleotides: TGCGCCAGCAGGTCCACTAGTTTCTTGGAGACCCAGTACTTC.

This chain connects TRBV30 to TRBJ2-5; D may be TRBD2 (5 bases). The length of the CDR3 is 19 residues. V lost 0 bases and J lost 3, with 26 bases in between. In germline, CDR1 is GTSNPN, CDR2 SVGIG (reference sequence). This CDR3 reads CAWSVPRPAETSREETQYF. The CDR3 DNA reads as TGTGCCTGGAGTGTACCTAGACCAGCGGAGACATCGAGGGAAGAGACCCAGTACTTC.

This chain connects TRBV5-1 to TRBJ2-3; 9 bases are a match to TRBD1. The CDR3 is made up of 14 amino acids. Germline V gene lookup returns CDR1 SGHRS and CDR2 YFSETQ. J gave up 3 bases and V 5 bases, and 4 bases lay outside the gene matches. CDR3 amino acids: CASRPGTGTDTQYF. CDR3 in DNA: TGCGCCAGCAGACCCGGGACAGGGACAGATACGCAGTATTTT.

With regard to this clone: Different DNA sequences within this sample yield the same CDR3. The V and J genes are TRBV10-3 and TRBJ1-2; 7 bases map to TRBD1. The CDR3 contains 14 residues. Per the germline V gene, CDR1 is ENHRY and CDR2 is SYGVKD. Trimming cost V 0 bases and J 5 bases; bases outside gene matches: 3. The CDR3: CAISESGRGYGYTF. As DNA, the CDR3 is TGTGCCATCAGTGAGTCGGGCAGGGGGTATGGCTACACCTTC.